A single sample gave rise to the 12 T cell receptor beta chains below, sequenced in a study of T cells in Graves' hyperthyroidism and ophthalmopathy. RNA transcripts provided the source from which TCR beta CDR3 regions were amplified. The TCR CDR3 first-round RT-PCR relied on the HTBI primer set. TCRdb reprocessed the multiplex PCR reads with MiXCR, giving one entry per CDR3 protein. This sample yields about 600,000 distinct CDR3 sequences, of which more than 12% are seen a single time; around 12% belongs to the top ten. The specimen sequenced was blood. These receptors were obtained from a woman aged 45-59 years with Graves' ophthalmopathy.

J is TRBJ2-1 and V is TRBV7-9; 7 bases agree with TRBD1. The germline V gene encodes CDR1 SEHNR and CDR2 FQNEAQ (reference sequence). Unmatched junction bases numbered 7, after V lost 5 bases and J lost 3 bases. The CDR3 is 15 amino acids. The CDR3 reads CASSPLGTVYNEQFF. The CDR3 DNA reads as TGTGCCAGCAGCCCCCTCGGGACAGTCTACAATGAGCAGTTCTTC.

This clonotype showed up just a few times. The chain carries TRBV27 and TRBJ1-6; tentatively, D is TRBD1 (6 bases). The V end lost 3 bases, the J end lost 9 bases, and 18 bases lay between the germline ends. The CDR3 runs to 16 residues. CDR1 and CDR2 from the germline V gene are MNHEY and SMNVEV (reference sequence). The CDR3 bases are TGTGCCAGCAGTTTTAAGGGCGTTGGAGGGGGTTCACCCCTCCACTTT. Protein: CASSFKGVGGGSPLHF.

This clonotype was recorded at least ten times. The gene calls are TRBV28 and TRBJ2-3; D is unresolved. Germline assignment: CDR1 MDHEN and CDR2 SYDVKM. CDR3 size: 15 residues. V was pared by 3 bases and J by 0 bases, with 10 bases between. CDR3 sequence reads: CASSFPQGSTDTQYF. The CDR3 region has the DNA TGTGCCAGCAGTTTTCCCCAAGGTAGCACAGATACGCAGTATTTT.

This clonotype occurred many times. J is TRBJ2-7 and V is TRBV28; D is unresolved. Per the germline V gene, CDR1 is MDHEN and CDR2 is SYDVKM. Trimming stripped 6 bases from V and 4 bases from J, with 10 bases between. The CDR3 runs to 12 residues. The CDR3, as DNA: TGTGCCAGCAGCTGGAGCCGTTACGAGCAGTACTTC. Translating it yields CASSWSRYEQYF.

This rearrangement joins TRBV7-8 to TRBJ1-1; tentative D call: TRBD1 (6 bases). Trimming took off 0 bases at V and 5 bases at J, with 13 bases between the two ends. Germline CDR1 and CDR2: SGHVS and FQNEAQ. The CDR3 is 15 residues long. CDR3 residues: CASSLAQGPGTEAFF. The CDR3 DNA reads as TGTGCCAGCAGCTTAGCGCAGGGGCCGGGGACTGAAGCTTTCTTT.

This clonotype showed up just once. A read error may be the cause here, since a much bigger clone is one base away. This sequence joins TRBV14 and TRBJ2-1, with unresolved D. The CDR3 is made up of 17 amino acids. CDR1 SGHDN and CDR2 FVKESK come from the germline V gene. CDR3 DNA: TGTGCCAGCAGCCCCCCCCCGGGCAAGGTGCCCTACAATAAGCAGTTCTTC. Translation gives CASSPPPGKVPYNKQFF. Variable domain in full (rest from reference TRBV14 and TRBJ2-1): EAGVTQFPSHSVIEKGQTVTLRCDPISGHDNLYWYRRVMGKEIKFLLHFVKESKQDESGMPNNRFLAERTGGTYSTLKVQPAELEDSGVYFCASSPPPGKVPYNKQFFGPGTRLTVL.

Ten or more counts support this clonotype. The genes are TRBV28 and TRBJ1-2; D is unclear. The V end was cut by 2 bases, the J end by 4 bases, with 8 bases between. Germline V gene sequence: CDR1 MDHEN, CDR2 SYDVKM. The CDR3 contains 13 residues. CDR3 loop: CASSLKASYGYTF. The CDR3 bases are TGTGCCAGCAGTTTAAAGGCGAGCTATGGCTACACCTTC.

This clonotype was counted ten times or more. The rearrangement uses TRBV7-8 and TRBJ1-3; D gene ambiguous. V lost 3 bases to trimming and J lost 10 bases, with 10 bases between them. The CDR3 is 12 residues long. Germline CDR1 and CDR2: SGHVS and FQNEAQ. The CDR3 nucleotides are TGTGCCAGCAGCTTTCCTACGACGACCATATATTTT. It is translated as CASSFPTTTIYF.

The CDR3 DNA reads as TGTGCCAGCAGCGCCCACCGCACAGGGCGAGACGAGCAGTACTTC. Amino acids: CASSAHRTGRDEQYF. The chain uses TRBV9 and TRBJ2-7; D is perhaps TRBD1 (6 bases). With 3 bases removed from V and 5 bases from J, the gap between germline ends came to 18 bases. The length of the CDR3 is 15 residues. Germline V gene sequence: CDR1 SGDLS, CDR2 YYNGEE.

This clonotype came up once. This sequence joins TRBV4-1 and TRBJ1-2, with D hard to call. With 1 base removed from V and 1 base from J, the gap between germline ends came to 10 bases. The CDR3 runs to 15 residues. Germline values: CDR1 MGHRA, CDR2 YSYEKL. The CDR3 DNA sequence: TGCGCCAGCAGCCAAGTGGGCCGATATAACTATGGCTACACCTTC. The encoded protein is CASSQVGRYNYGYTF.

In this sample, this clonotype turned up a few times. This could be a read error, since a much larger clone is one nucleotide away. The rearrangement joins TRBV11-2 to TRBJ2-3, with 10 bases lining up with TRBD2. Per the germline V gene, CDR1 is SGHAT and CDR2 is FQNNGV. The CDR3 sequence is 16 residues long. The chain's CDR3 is CVSSAELAGLTDTQYF. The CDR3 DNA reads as TGTGTCAGCAGCGCAGAACTAGCGGGATTGACAGATACGCAGTATTTT.

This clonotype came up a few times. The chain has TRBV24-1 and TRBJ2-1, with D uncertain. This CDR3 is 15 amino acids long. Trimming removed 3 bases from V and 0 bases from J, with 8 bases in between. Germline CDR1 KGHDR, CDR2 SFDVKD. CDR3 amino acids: CATSDRTVSYNEQFF. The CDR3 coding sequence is TGTGCCACCAGTGATCGGACGGTCTCCTACAATGAGCAGTTCTTC.